This T cell receptor (beta chain) was documented in a study of shared clonotypes between healthy human individuals. V gave up 5 bases and J gave up 0 bases, with 20 bases separating them. The CDR3 loop spans 18 amino acids. Germline V gene sequence: CDR1 SGHRS, CDR2 YFSETQ. The assay was immunoSEQ multiplex PCR, and TCRdb's table has in-frame clones only and misses some. The data hold about 2.3 million clones, with just over 90% observed a single time. The sample was naive CD4+ T cells from PBMCs. Subset given: CD45RA+ positively selected. The chain carries TRBV5-1 and TRBJ2-2; D might be TRBD1 or TRBD2, each matching 6 bases. The receptor was derived from a man between 18 and 35 years old in good health. Some clones in this sample may be carry-over from other donors' samples. The CDR3 DNA reads as TGCGCCAGCAGGAGGTTGGGGGGCGGCATGGCGAACACCGGGGAGCTGTTTTTT. This gives the protein CASRRLGGGMANTGELFF. The variable domain in full, with the rest retrieved from reference TRBV5-1 and TRBJ2-2, is KAGVTQTPRYLIKTRGQQVTLSCSPISGHRSVSWYQQTPGQGLQFLFEYFSETQRNKGNFPGRFSGRQFSNSRSEMNVSTLELGDSALYLCASRRLGGGMANTGELFFGEGSRLTVL.